The entry that follows covers one T cell receptor (beta chain) sequence. The sequenced target, TCR beta, came from blood CD8+ and CD4+ T cells. The study used healthy donors as controls matched for age and sex. The record originates from a study of CD8 T cells in Susac syndrome. The germline V gene encodes CDR1 SGDLS and CDR2 YYNGEE. After removal of 4 bases from V and 4 bases from J, the junction contained 6 bases not matched to a gene. This CDR3 comprises 15 residues. The RNA, about 0.45 to 1 ug, was put through reverse transcription using random hexamers. TCRdb re-called the immunoSEQ multiplex PCR reads through MiXCR, storing one row per CDR3 protein. The data hold around 200,000 distinct CDR3 sequences, with approximately 95% observed a single time.

The specimen sequenced was CD4+ T cells from PBMCs. This rearrangement joins TRBV9 to TRBJ1-2, with 11 bases aligning to TRBD1. The clonotype was recovered from a human donor in good health. CDR3 protein: CASSTSGTGGYGYTF. The CDR3 coding sequence is TGTGCCAGCAGCACATCCGGGACAGGGGGCTATGGCTACACCTTC.